This T cell receptor (beta chain) was captured in a study of regulatory T cells in long-lasting Graves disease. Trimming stripped 5 bases from V and 2 bases from J, with 19 bases between. This CDR3 comprises 17 residues. As for time point: persistent/refractory GD, antithyroid drugs over 5 years with positive TRAb. PBMC-derived RNA was used for the TCR library. HTBI primers from iRepertoire and Arm-PCR of CDR3 regions yielded the TCR beta libraries. TCRdb recomputed calls from the multiplex PCR reads with MiXCR, one row per CDR3 protein. The profile shows more than 650,000 distinct CDR3 sequences, approximately 29% of them singletons. This clonotype was found a few times.

The chain has TRBV12-3 or TRBV12-4 and TRBJ2-1, with D perhaps matching TRBD2 (6 bases). Sequencing was performed on peripheral blood mononuclear cells (PBMCs), taken when the disease was refractory, from a patient treated with antithyroid drugs. The TCR was taken from a female donor with Graves disease. The CDR3 DNA reads as TGTGCCAGCAGTACCATTGCCCTTAGCGGCCCCTACAATGAGCAGTTCTTC. It translates to CASSTIALSGPYNEQFF.